The T cell receptor (beta chain) described here comes from a study of cytomegalovirus exposure and HLA in healthy donors. CDR3 length equals 17 residues. Germline loops: CDR1 SGHTA, CDR2 FQGNSA. Trimming stripped 6 bases from V and 3 bases from J, with 23 bases between. Concerning this clone itself: Its antigen is not identified.

60 Vbeta and 13 Jbeta primers were used in PCR. Study processing details: A later analysis counted 80 million or so unique TCR beta chains, about 10 million shared. TCRdb's copy holds only in-frame clones and misses some; the assay was immunoSEQ multiplex PCR. Clone size and the V and J calls come from that table; the DNA yielded D and trimming. The data show approximately 190,000 clones, around 86% seen once. Study findings and constraints: Presence/absence analyses treated sequencing depth as roughly uniform across donors. Immune exposure information available was restricted to CMV serostatus.

The chain carries TRBV7-2 and TRBJ1-1; D might be TRBD1 (5 bases). Source material: PBMCs. The clonotype originates from a man aged 35 to 55 in good health and CMV-seropositive. CDR3 sequence: CASSFEPGLFVDTEAFF. DNA of the CDR3: TGTGCCAGCAGTTTCGAACCGGGACTTTTTGTAGACACTGAAGCTTTCTTT.